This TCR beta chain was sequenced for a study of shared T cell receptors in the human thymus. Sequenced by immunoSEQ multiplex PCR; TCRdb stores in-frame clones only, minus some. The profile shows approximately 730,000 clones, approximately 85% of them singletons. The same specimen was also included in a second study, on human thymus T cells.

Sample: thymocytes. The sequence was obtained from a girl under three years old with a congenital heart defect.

Here the CDR3 reads CATAPAGFPYEQYF. Written as DNA, the CDR3 is TGTGCCACCGCACCCGCAGGGTTTCCCTACGAGCAGTACTTC. The genes are TRBV19 and TRBJ2-7; D is possibly TRBD1 (5 bases). This CDR3 has 14 amino acids. Trimming pared 10 bases from V and 2 bases from J, leaving 18 bases between. The germline gives CDR1 LNHDA, CDR2 SQIVND (reference sequence).